This TCR beta chain was found in a study of human T cells and chemical hapten exposure. Study-level background: 2% DPC applied to an approximately 2 cm by approximately 2 cm arm area sensitized donors. The upper back received 0.01% DPC by patch testing, with results read at 6 days.

The time point denotes: patch test 1, 2 weeks after DPC sensitization. Treatment specified: therapeutic diphenylcyclopropenone sensitization with weekly scalp DPC. Donors were 18 to 70-year-old alopecia patients suitable for DPC. V was shortened by 2 bases and J by 3 bases, with 3 bases between the two germline ends. Germline CDR1 reads MDHEN; CDR2 reads SYDVKM. The CDR3 spans 12 residues. TCRdb analysed the RACE reads with MiXCR anew, one entry per CDR3 protein. The sample has 80,000 to 100,000 distinct CDR3 sequences, around 12% seen once. This clonotype was detected a few times. The TCR sequence derives from a woman aged 40 to 50 with alopecia areata. Some clones in this sample may be carry-over from other donors' samples. The source was whole blood, collected in connection with sensitization to the hapten diphenylcyclopropenone (DPC). The genes are TRBV28 and TRBJ2-3; D is undetermined. The CDR3 bases are TGTGCCAGCAGTTTAAAAACAGATACGCAGTATTTT. Translated, it gives CASSLKTDTQYF.